These T cell receptor beta chains were read from a single sample in a study of T cells after somatic rescue of genetic block. The protocol was immunoSEQ multiplex PCR, while the TCRdb copy is restricted to in-frame clones and leaves out a portion. Among some 12,000 clones listed, 73% were seen once. Sequenced sample: peripheral blood mononuclear cells (PBMCs). These receptors were obtained from a boy aged 5-17 years. Both conserved end residues are part of each CDR3. Fields, in order: J gene, D gene, V gene, clone size, CDR3 DNA, CDR3 protein. D genes are given only for firm matches. The listing skips clone size in some rows; elsewhere it reads once, few, many or a size class.

j_call: TRBJ2-5; d_call: NA; v_call: TRBV5-1; clone_size: NA; cdr3_nt: TGCGCCAGCAGCTCACGCAGGGCCCAGTACTTC; cdr3_aa: CASSSRRAQYF
j_call: TRBJ2-5; d_call: TRBD2; v_call: TRBV4-1; clone_size: NA; cdr3_nt: TGCGCCAGCAGCCAAGCTAGAGCGGGGGATTACGAGACCCAGTACTTC; cdr3_aa: CASSQARAGDYETQYF
j_call: TRBJ1-3; d_call: TRBD1; v_call: TRBV6-6; clone_size: NA; cdr3_nt: TGTGCCAGCAGTTATTCCAACAGGGGGCCTGGAAACACCATATATTTT; cdr3_aa: CASSYSNRGPGNTIYF
j_call: TRBJ1-5; d_call: NA; v_call: TRBV7-9; clone_size: NA; cdr3_nt: TGTGCCAGCAGCTTAAGGGGGAATCAGCCCCAGCATTTT; cdr3_aa: CASSLRGNQPQHF
j_call: TRBJ2-3; d_call: TRBD1; v_call: TRBV11-3; clone_size: NA; cdr3_nt: TGTGCCAGCAGCTTAGGAACAGGGGTCGTCGCAGATACGCAGTATTTT; cdr3_aa: CASSLGTGVVADTQYF
j_call: TRBJ2-6; d_call: NA; v_call: TRBV19; clone_size: once; cdr3_nt: TGTGCCAGTATTCAGGGACATCCCTTGGTCCTCTCTGGGGCCAACGTCCTGACTTTC; cdr3_aa: CASIQGHPLVLSGANVLTF
j_call: TRBJ1-6; d_call: TRBD1; v_call: TRBV5-1; clone_size: NA; cdr3_nt: TGCGCCAGCAGCCCGGACAGGGAGCTTTATAATTCACCCCTCCACTTT; cdr3_aa: CASSPDRELYNSPLHF
j_call: TRBJ1-4; d_call: NA; v_call: TRBV5-1; clone_size: NA; cdr3_nt: TGCGCCAGCAGCTCTCAAGTTGCAACTAATGAAAAACTGTTTTTT; cdr3_aa: CASSSQVATNEKLFF
j_call: TRBJ2-3; d_call: TRBD1; v_call: TRBV11-2; clone_size: NA; cdr3_nt: TGTGCCAGCAGCTTAGCTGCACAGGGGGTAGTTACAGATACGCAGTATTTT; cdr3_aa: CASSLAAQGVVTDTQYF
j_call: TRBJ2-2; d_call: TRBD1; v_call: TRBV25-1; clone_size: NA; cdr3_nt: TGTGCCAGCACCCGGGACAGGGGATCCGGGGAGCTGTTTTTT; cdr3_aa: CASTRDRGSGELFF
j_call: TRBJ1-2; d_call: NA; v_call: TRBV5-1; clone_size: NA; cdr3_nt: TGCGCCAGCAGCTTGCCAGGGTCTAACTATGGCTACACCTTC; cdr3_aa: CASSLPGSNYGYTF
j_call: TRBJ2-7; d_call: TRBD2; v_call: TRBV6-1; clone_size: NA; cdr3_nt: TGTGCCAGCAGTGAAGTCGCTAGCGGGGGATACGAGCAGTACTTC; cdr3_aa: CASSEVASGGYEQYF
j_call: TRBJ1-5; d_call: NA; v_call: TRBV19; clone_size: few; cdr3_nt: TGTGCCAGTAGTAACAGGCCCCTAAATCAGCCCCAGCATTTT; cdr3_aa: CASSNRPLNQPQHF
j_call: TRBJ1-2; d_call: TRBD1; v_call: TRBV10-3; clone_size: once; cdr3_nt: TGTGCCATCAGTGACCACCTCAGGACAGGGGACTATGGCTACACCTTC; cdr3_aa: CAISDHLRTGDYGYTF
j_call: TRBJ2-7; d_call: NA; v_call: TRBV11-1; clone_size: few; cdr3_nt: TGTGCCAGCAGCTTTGGACCCGGCGGCCACGAGCAGTACTTC; cdr3_aa: CASSFGPGGHEQYF
j_call: TRBJ2-1; d_call: TRBD2; v_call: TRBV5-1; clone_size: NA; cdr3_nt: TGCGCCAGCAGCTCCGTTGGTAAGGGGACTAGCGGGAGTCCTAACAATGAGCAGTTCTTC; cdr3_aa: CASSSVGKGTSGSPNNEQFF
j_call: TRBJ2-7; d_call: NA; v_call: TRBV5-1; clone_size: NA; cdr3_nt: TGCGCCAGCAGCTTGTTCGCGGATTCCTACGAGCAGTACTTC; cdr3_aa: CASSLFADSYEQYF
j_call: TRBJ2-1; d_call: NA; v_call: TRBV11-2; clone_size: few; cdr3_nt: TGTGCCAGCAGTCAAGGGGCGGGGCTCGGGTGGAATGAGCAGTTCTTC; cdr3_aa: CASSQGAGLGWNEQFF
j_call: TRBJ2-5; d_call: NA; v_call: TRBV19; clone_size: NA; cdr3_nt: TGTGCCAGTAGTCCCCTAGCACCAGAGACCCAGTACTTC; cdr3_aa: CASSPLAPETQYF
j_call: TRBJ2-1; d_call: TRBD2; v_call: TRBV25-1; clone_size: NA; cdr3_nt: TGTGCCAGCATAAGTAGCGGGGGGAGGGCCCCCTACAATGAGCAGTTCTTC; cdr3_aa: CASISSGGRAPYNEQFF
j_call: TRBJ1-4; d_call: NA; v_call: TRBV7-8; clone_size: NA; cdr3_nt: TGTGCCAGCAGCTCCCCATCGACGGCAGCAACTAATGAAAAACTGTTTTTT; cdr3_aa: CASSSPSTAATNEKLFF
j_call: TRBJ2-3; d_call: NA; v_call: TRBV11-2; clone_size: NA; cdr3_nt: TGTGCCAGCAGCTTACAAGGAGCGCAGTATTTT; cdr3_aa: CASSLQGAQYF
j_call: TRBJ2-1; d_call: TRBD2; v_call: TRBV5-8; clone_size: NA; cdr3_nt: TGTGCCAGCAGCCCTCTAGCGGGAGGCCCCTACAATGAGCAGTTCTTC; cdr3_aa: CASSPLAGGPYNEQFF
j_call: TRBJ2-6; d_call: NA; v_call: TRBV28; clone_size: NA; cdr3_nt: TGTGCCAGCAGTTTATTGGTGGGGGCCAACGTCCTGACTTTC; cdr3_aa: CASSLLVGANVLTF
j_call: TRBJ1-4; d_call: TRBD1; v_call: TRBV7-9; clone_size: NA; cdr3_nt: TGTGCCAGCAGCTTATTACCAGGGGGGAGACTGTTTTTT; cdr3_aa: CASSLLPGGRLFF